The 21 T cell receptor beta chains below come from one sample, sequenced in a study of blood T cell repertoires in COVID-19. The table came from immunoSEQ multiplex PCR; TCRdb's copy has only in-frame clones and leaves some out. The table includes 10,000 or so clones, 70% to 80% detected once. Sequences were obtained from peripheral blood. These receptors were taken from a human donor in a cohort sampled during active COVID-19.

This clone turned up a few times. The CDR3 DNA sequence: TGTGCCAGCAGCCCACCCGGGCAGGGGCGCGGGGGTGAGCAGTTCTTC. Translated: CASSPPGQGRGGEQFF. The J gene is TRBJ2-1, the V gene TRBV9, with D possibly TRBD2 on 7 matching bases. This CDR3 region has 16 residues. V lost 4 bases and J lost 9, with 23 bases in between. The germline CDR1 and CDR2 sequences are SGDLS and YYNGEE.

This clone was recorded a few times. The chain carries TRBV7-8 and TRBJ2-7, with D possibly matching TRBD1 (5 bases). The germline CDR1 and CDR2 sequences are SGHVS and FQNEAQ. This CDR3 region has 14 residues. The V and J ends lost 0 bases and 1 base respectively, with 7 bases between them. The CDR3 DNA reads as TGTGCCAGCAGCTTAGCGAGACAGTCCTACGAGCAGTACTTC. It codes for CASSLARQSYEQYF.

The chain joins TRBV5-1 to TRBJ1-3; D not certain. This CDR3 region has 16 residues. Trimming removed 4 bases at V and 1 base at J, with 15 bases between. Germline V gene sequence: CDR1 SGHRS, CDR2 YFSETQ. Written as DNA, the CDR3 is TGCGCCAGCAGCGTAGGAGGTAGCGGGTCTGGAAACACCATATATTTT. Translating it yields CASSVGGSGSGNTIYF.

V gene TRBV18 combines with J gene TRBJ1-2; D is unclear. The V gene lost 0 bases and the J gene lost 2 bases, with 7 bases spanning the gap. The CDR3 sequence is 14 residues long. From germline, CDR1 is KGHSH and CDR2 LQKENI. The CDR3 region is CASSPPNRNYGYTF. The CDR3 coding sequence is TGTGCCAGCTCACCACCGAATCGGAACTATGGCTACACCTTC.

The chain employs TRBV27 and TRBJ2-7; 8 bases are shared with TRBD1. V was pared by 2 bases and J by 1 base, with 4 bases of the junction left unmatched. The CDR3 has 15 residues. Looked up from germline, CDR1 is MNHEY and CDR2 is SMNVEV (reference sequence). The CDR3 sequence: CASSLQGARSYEQYF. DNA of the CDR3: TGTGCCAGCAGTTTACAGGGGGCTCGGTCCTACGAGCAGTACTTC.

The V and J genes are TRBV27 and TRBJ2-1, with D possibly matching TRBD1 (6 bases). The germline V gene has CDR1 MNHEY and CDR2 SMNVEV (reference sequence). There are 14 residues in the CDR3. V dropped 6 bases and J dropped 9 bases, with 18 bases sitting between them. CDR3 sequence: CASRGAGSAFEQFF. Written as DNA, the CDR3 is TGTGCCAGCAGGGGGGCCGGATCGGCTTTTGAGCAGTTCTTC.

This chain connects TRBV28 to TRBJ2-4, with 10 bases identical to TRBD2. V was pared by 3 bases and J by 6 bases, with 8 bases of the junction left unmatched. Germline V gene data show CDR1 as MDHEN and CDR2 as SYDVKM. The CDR3 sequence is 16 residues long. CDR3 in DNA: TGTGCCAGCAGTTTTCTCCAGCGGGGGGGCGGAAACATTCAGTACTTC. Translating gives CASSFLQRGGGNIQYF.

The rearrangement links TRBV7-9 to TRBJ1-4; 8 positions match TRBD1. From germline, CDR1 is SEHNR and CDR2 FQNEAQ (reference sequence). This CDR3 contains 14 residues. After removal of 1 base from V and 7 bases from J, the junction contained 2 bases not matched to a gene. CDR3 sequence reads: CASSLDRGAEKLFF. The CDR3 DNA reads as TGTGCCAGCAGCTTAGACAGGGGGGCTGAAAAACTGTTTTTT.

The genes are TRBV5-1 and TRBJ2-5; D is uncertain. Germline lookup yields CDR1 SGHRS and CDR2 YFSETQ. The CDR3 covers 14 residues. Trimming removed 0 bases at V and 3 bases at J, with 9 bases between. CDR3 DNA: TGCGCCAGCAGCTTGGCCGTAACAAAAGAGACCCAGTACTTC. Translated: CASSLAVTKETQYF.

The chain recombines TRBV6-5 with TRBJ2-7; the match to TRBD1 covers 8 bases. The V gene's germline CDR1 is MNHEY and CDR2 SVGAGI. The CDR3 spans 13 residues. After removal of 8 bases from V and 6 bases from J, the junction contained 9 bases not matched to a gene. As DNA, the CDR3 is TGTGCCAGCGAGCTTGGACAGGGTACCGAGCAGTACTTC. Protein product: CASELGQGTEQYF.

This chain connects TRBV24-1 to TRBJ2-1; TRBD1 matches 8 bases. CDR1 and CDR2 from the germline V gene are KGHDR and SFDVKD. The CDR3 is made up of 16 amino acids. J was trimmed by 7 bases and V by 7 bases; bases with no gene match: 14. This CDR3 reads CATSQGTGGLKNEQFF. In DNA form, the CDR3 reads TGTGCCACCAGCCAGGGAACAGGGGGTTTGAAAAATGAGCAGTTCTTC.

This chain uses TRBV29-1 with TRBJ2-7, with TRBD2 matching 9 bases. The J segment lost 4 bases and the V segment lost 6 bases, leaving 7 bases of the junction unmatched. Germline CDR1 SQVTM, CDR2 ANQGSEA. CDR3 length: 13 amino acids. This chain's CDR3 is CSVRLAVGYEQYF. The CDR3, as DNA: TGCAGCGTCCGACTAGCGGTTGGATACGAGCAGTACTTC.

The V gene is TRBV6-4, the J gene TRBJ1-1; D gene unclear. Germline V gene lookup returns CDR1 MRHNA and CDR2 SNTAGT. There are 13 residues in the CDR3. CDR3 nucleotides: TGTGTAAGTCGGAGGACGGAGAACACTGAAGCTTTCTTT. Its translation: CVSRRTENTEAFF.

This clone showed up just once. The chain carries TRBV27 and TRBJ1-6; no clear D. The CDR3 consists of 15 residues. Per the germline V gene, CDR1 is MNHEY and CDR2 is SMNVEV (reference sequence). V lost 4 bases and J 3 bases, leaving 10 bases between the germline ends. The CDR3 nucleotides read TGTGCCAGCAGTTACAGTGCTCTCTATAATTCACCCCTCCACTTT. Amino acids: CASSYSALYNSPLHF.

This clone has only one observation. V usage is TRBV27 and J usage is TRBJ2-7; the D gene is possibly TRBD1 (6 bases). Germline loops: CDR1 MNHEY, CDR2 SMNVEV (reference sequence). V was shortened by 3 bases and J by 2 bases, with 11 bases between the two germline ends. There are 14 residues in the CDR3. CDR3 loop: CASSFFKGAYEQYF. In DNA form, the CDR3 reads TGTGCCAGCAGTTTTTTTAAGGGGGCCTACGAGCAGTACTTC.

The chain recombines TRBV6-1 with TRBJ2-6, with unresolved D. V gave up 3 bases and J gave up 3 bases, with 9 bases separating them. The CDR3 has 15 amino acids. CDR1 is MNHNS and CDR2 is SASEGT in the germline V gene. CDR3 bases: TGTGCCAGCAGTGAGATTCCGGGTGGGGCCAACGTCCTGACTTTC. This codes for CASSEIPGGANVLTF.

The genes are TRBV7-2 and TRBJ2-7; 7 nucleotides agree with TRBD2. Germline assignment: CDR1 SGHTA and CDR2 FQGNSA. The CDR3 covers 15 residues. V lost 5 bases, J lost 1 base, and 8 bases stayed unmatched. This CDR3 is CASSQPGGSSYEQYF. CDR3 in DNA: TGTGCCAGCAGCCAACCCGGGGGGTCTTCCTACGAGCAGTACTTC. The entire variable domain, with the rest obtained from reference TRBV7-2 and TRBJ2-7, is as follows: GAGVSQSPSNKVTEKGKDVELRCDPISGHTALYWYRQSLGQGLEFLIYFQGNSAPDKSGLPSDRFSAERTGGSVSTLTIQRTQQEDSAVYLCASSQPGGSSYEQYFGPGTRLTVT.

The chain joins TRBV12-3 or TRBV12-4 to TRBJ1-4; perhaps TRBD1 as D (5 bases). CDR3 length: 13 residues. V dropped 6 bases and J dropped 12 bases, with 17 bases sitting between them. For the CDR3, the DNA is TGTGCCAGCAGGCGGGCCGGGAGGGGTGAACTGTTTTTT. It translates to CASRRAGRGELFF.

This clone was detected only a few times. J is TRBJ1-6 and V is TRBV21-1; the table's TRBD1 call for D was not verified on the DNA. TRBV21-1 is reported as a pseudogene. This CDR3 has 15 amino acids. The CDR3 DNA sequence: TGTGCCAGCAGCGGACAGGCAACGGATAATTCACCCCTCCACTTT. This codes for CASSGQATDNSPLHF.

V is TRBV9 and J is TRBJ2-7, with 10 bases aligning to TRBD2. The germline V gene encodes CDR1 SGDLS and CDR2 YYNGEE. J lost 0 bases, V lost 0 bases, and 3 bases had no gene match. The CDR3 is made up of 16 amino acids. The CDR3 bases are TGTGCCAGCAGCGTAGGAGCGGGGGGGATCTCCTACGAGCAGTACTTC. Its translation is CASSVGAGGISYEQYF.

This clone came up once. V gene TRBV5-1 combines with J gene TRBJ1-6, with D tentatively TRBD1 (5 bases). The germline gives CDR1 SGHRS, CDR2 YFSETQ. Trimming cost V 4 bases and J 4 bases, with 15 bases left between them. This CDR3 is built from 16 residues. CDR3 bases: TGCGCCAGCAGCCCGCGGGAGGGGCTATATAATTCACCCCTCCACTTT. It translates to CASSPREGLYNSPLHF.